This TCR beta chain was documented in a study of cytomegalovirus exposure and HLA in healthy donors. The PCR had 60 Vbeta and 13 Jbeta primers. Data came from immunoSEQ multiplex PCR; TCRdb stores just in-frame clones and leaves some out. The table lists about 150,000 clones, around 73% of them singletons, with more than 1.2% in the top ten. The length of the CDR3 is 16 residues. Germline V gives CDR1 MDHEN, CDR2 SYDVKM. V lost 4 bases, J lost 0 bases, and 16 bases lay in between. The chain combines TRBV28 with TRBJ2-7, with D hard to call. The sample was PBMCs. The TCR was taken from a male donor in good health and CMV-seronegative. This CDR3 is CASSSPQTFSSYEQYF. DNA for the CDR3: TGTGCCAGCAGTTCCCCTCAGACTTTTTCCTCCTACGAGCAGTACTTC. The full variable domain, completed using reference TRBV28 and TRBJ2-7, is DVKVTQSSRYLVKRTGEKVFLECVQDMDHENMFWYRQDPGLGLRLIYFSYDVKMKEKGDIPEGYSVSREKKERFSLILESASTNQTSMYLCASSSPQTFSSYEQYFGPGTRLTVT.